A single sample is the source of the 3 T cell receptor beta chains below, sequenced in a study of T cell clones after liver transplantation. TCRdb's table, derived via immunoSEQ multiplex PCR, lists solely in-frame clones and lacks some. The table includes fewer than 85,000 clones, 70% to 90% detected once. The starting material was CD4+ T cells from blood, obtained at the 22-month timepoint. These receptors were collected from a human patient who received a liver transplant. Some T cells here may be from the graft donor.

The V gene is TRBV25-1, the J gene TRBJ2-7, with TRBD2 matching over 13 bases. This CDR3 spans 16 amino acids. Germline assignment: CDR1 MGHDK and CDR2 SYGVNS. J lost 4 bases, V lost 4 bases, and 7 bases had no gene match. CDR3 sequence (DNA): TGTGCCAGCAGTGGAGCCTGGACTAGCGGGAGTTACGAGCAGTACTTC. Its translation: CASSGAWTSGSYEQYF.

The chain uses TRBV27 and TRBJ2-1; 10 nucleotides line up with TRBD2. The CDR3 runs 18 residues. The V segment lost 3 bases and the J segment 4 bases; nucleotides outside the gene matches: 12. Per germline, CDR1 MNHEY and CDR2 SMNVEV (reference sequence). In nucleotides, the CDR3 is TGTGCCAGCAGTTTGGAGAGGAGCGGGAGGGCCAGGTACAATGAGCAGTTCTTC. Encoded protein: CASSLERSGRARYNEQFF.

This clone was recorded a few times. The J gene is TRBJ2-1, the V gene TRBV30; D ambiguous. This CDR3 contains 12 residues. Trimming shortened V by 0 bases and J by 5 bases, and 5 bases separated the two germline ends. Germline CDR1 GTSNPN, CDR2 SVGIG (reference sequence). The CDR3 sequence: CAWSVQHNEQFF. CDR3 in DNA: TGTGCCTGGAGTGTACAGCACAATGAGCAGTTCTTC.